These 6 T cell receptor beta chains originate from one sample sequenced in a study of monozygotic twins with cystic fibrosis. Sequencing used immunoSEQ multiplex PCR; TCRdb keeps in-frame clones, though not all of them. Of 30,000 or so clones in the sample, approximately 72% were seen once. Sequencing was performed on blood. The receptors come from a girl between 5 and 17 years old with cystic fibrosis.

The V gene is TRBV27, the J gene TRBJ2-1; D is unclear. Trimming shortened V by 6 bases and J by 9 bases, and 12 bases separated the two germline ends. This CDR3 spans 12 amino acids. In germline, CDR1 is MNHEY, CDR2 SMNVEV (reference sequence). The CDR3 DNA sequence: TGTGCCAGCAGCTCGGAAGCCGGTGAGCAGTTCTTC. Encoded protein: CASSSEAGEQFF.

The chain links TRBV6-5 to TRBJ1-2; D is perhaps TRBD1 (6 bases). CDR1 is MNHEY, CDR2 SVGAGI, per germline. Trimming pared 4 bases from V and 2 bases from J, leaving 11 bases between. CDR3 size: 14 residues. The CDR3 here is CASSSLTGNYGYTF. For the CDR3, the DNA is TGTGCCAGCAGTTCGCTCACAGGGAACTATGGCTACACCTTC.

This rearrangement joins TRBV18 to TRBJ1-5; D unclear. Trimming removed 5 bases from V and 4 bases from J, with 12 bases in between. There are 14 residues in the CDR3. Looked up from germline, CDR1 is KGHSH and CDR2 is LQKENI. CDR3 in DNA: TGTGCCAGCTCAACTCGACAAACTAATCAGCCCCAGCATTTT. Translation: CASSTRQTNQPQHF.

The chain couples TRBV7-2 to TRBJ2-1, with D hard to call. The CDR3 covers 12 residues. V was pared by 3 bases and J by 3 bases, with 3 bases between. CDR1 is SGHTA, CDR2 FQGNSA, per germline. CDR3: CASSFSYNEQFF. CDR3 bases: TGTGCCAGCAGCTTCAGCTACAATGAGCAGTTCTTC.

The V gene is TRBV2, the J gene TRBJ2-6, with 9 bases that match TRBD1. The CDR3 has 16 amino acids. The trim removed 4 bases at V and 0 bases at J, leaving 1 base unmatched. Per germline, CDR1 SNHLY and CDR2 FYNNEI. The CDR3 DNA reads as TGTGCCAGCAGTGGGACAGGGGCCTCTGGGGCCAACGTCCTGACTTTC. Protein: CASSGTGASGANVLTF. The whole variable domain, remainder taken from reference TRBV2 and TRBJ2-6, is EPEVTQTPSHQVTQMGQEVILRCVPISNHLYFYWYRQILGQKVEFLVSFYNNEISEKSEIFDDQFSVERPDGSNFTLKIRSTKLEDSAMYFCASSGTGASGANVLTFGAGSRLTVL.

This chain uses TRBV7-2 with TRBJ2-3; possible D gene TRBD2, 6 bases. The CDR3 totals 18 residues. Trimming left V 4 bases short and J 2 bases short, with 22 bases between. Germline loops: CDR1 SGHTA, CDR2 FQGNSA. CDR3 sequence: CASSSGGSGDLVTDTQYF. CDR3 DNA: TGTGCCAGCAGCTCTGGGGGTAGCGGAGATCTCGTCACAGATACGCAGTATTTT.